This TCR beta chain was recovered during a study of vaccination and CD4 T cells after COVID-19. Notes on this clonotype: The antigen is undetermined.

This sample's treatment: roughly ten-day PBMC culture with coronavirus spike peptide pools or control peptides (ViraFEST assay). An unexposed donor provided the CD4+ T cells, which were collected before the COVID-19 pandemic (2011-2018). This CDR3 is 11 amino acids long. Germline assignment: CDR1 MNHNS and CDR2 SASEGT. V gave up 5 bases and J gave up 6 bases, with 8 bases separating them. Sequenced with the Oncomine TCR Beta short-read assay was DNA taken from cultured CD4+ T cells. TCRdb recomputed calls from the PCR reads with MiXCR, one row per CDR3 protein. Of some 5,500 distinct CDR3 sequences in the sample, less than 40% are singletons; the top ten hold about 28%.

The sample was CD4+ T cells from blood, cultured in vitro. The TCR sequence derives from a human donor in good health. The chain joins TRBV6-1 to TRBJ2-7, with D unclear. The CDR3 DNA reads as TGTGCCAGCAGTATAGGGCGCGAGCAGTACTTC. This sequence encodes CASSIGREQYF.